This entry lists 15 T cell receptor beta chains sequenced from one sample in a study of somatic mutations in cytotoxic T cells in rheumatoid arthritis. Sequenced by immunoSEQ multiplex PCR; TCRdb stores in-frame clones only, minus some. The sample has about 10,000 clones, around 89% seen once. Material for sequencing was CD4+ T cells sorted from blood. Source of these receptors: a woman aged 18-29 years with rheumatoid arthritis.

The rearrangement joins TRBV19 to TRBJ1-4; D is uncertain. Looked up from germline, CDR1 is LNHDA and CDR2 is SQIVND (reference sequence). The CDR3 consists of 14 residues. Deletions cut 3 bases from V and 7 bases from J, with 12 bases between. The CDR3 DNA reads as TGTGCCAGTAGTATTGTCGGGTTAAGTGAAAAACTGTTTTTT. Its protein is CASSIVGLSEKLFF.

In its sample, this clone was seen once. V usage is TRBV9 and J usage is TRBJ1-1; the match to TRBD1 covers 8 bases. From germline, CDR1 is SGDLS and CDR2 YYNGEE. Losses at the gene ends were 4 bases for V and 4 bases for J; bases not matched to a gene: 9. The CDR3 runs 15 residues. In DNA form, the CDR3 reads TGTGCCAGCAGCCCTGGACAGGGAGTACCCACTGAAGCTTTCTTT. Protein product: CASSPGQGVPTEAFF.

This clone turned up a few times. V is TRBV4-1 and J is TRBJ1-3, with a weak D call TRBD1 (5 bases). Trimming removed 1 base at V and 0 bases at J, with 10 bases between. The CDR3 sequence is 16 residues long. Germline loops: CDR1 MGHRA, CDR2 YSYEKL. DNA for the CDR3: TGCGCCAGCAGCCAAGGTACAGGCTTCTCTGGAAACACCATATATTTT. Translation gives CASSQGTGFSGNTIYF.

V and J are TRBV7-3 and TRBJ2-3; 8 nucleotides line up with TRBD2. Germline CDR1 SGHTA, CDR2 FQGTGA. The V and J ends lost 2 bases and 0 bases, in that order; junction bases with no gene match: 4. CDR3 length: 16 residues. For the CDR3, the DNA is TGTGCCAGCAGCTTACTGAGCGGGGGAAGCACAGATACGCAGTATTTT. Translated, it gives CASSLLSGGSTDTQYF.

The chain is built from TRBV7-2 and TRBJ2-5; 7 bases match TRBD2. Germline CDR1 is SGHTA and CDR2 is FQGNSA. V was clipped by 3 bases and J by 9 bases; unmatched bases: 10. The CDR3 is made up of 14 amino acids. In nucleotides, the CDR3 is TGTGCCAGCAGCTTCCCCGAGCGGGGAGGCGCCCAGTACTTC. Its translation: CASSFPERGGAQYF.

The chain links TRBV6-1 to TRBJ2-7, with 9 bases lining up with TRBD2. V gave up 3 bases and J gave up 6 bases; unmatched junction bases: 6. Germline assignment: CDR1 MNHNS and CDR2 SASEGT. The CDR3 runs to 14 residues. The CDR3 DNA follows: TGTGCCAGCAGTGAGGCGGGAGGGTTTCGCGAGCAGTACTTC. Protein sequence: CASSEAGGFREQYF.

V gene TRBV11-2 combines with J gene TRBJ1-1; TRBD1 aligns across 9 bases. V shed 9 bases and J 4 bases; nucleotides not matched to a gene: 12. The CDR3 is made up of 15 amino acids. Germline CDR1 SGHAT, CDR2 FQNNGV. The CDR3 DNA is TGTGCCAGTTCCCCCCGGGACAGGGCCGGCACTGAAGCTTTCTTT. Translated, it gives CASSPRDRAGTEAFF.

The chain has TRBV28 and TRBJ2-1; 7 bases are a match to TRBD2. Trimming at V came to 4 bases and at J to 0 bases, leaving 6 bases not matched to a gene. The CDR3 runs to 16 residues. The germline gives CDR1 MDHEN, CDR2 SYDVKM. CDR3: CASSSLGGSSYNEQFF. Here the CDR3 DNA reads TGTGCCAGCAGTTCCCTCGGGGGGAGCTCCTACAATGAGCAGTTCTTC.

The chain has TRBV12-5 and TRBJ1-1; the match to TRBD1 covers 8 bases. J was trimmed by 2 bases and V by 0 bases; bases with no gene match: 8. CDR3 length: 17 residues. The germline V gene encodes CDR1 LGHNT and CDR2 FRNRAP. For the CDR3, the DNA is TGTGCTAGTGGTTTGGTAATGGGGCAGGGGGCTAACACTGAAGCTTTCTTT. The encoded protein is CASGLVMGQGANTEAFF.

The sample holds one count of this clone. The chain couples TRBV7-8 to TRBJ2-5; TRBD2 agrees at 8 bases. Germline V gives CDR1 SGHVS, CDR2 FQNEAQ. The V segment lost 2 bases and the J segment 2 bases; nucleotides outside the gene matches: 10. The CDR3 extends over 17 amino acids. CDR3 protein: CASSLTAGLAVQETQYF. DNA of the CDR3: TGTGCCAGCAGCTTAACGGCAGGACTAGCAGTACAAGAGACCCAGTACTTC.

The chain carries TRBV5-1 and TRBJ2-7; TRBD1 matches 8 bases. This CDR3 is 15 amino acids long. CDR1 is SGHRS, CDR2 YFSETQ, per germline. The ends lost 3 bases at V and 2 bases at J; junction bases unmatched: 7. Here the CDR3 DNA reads TGCGCCAGCAGCTGGGCACAGGGGGAACCCTACGAGCAGTACTTC. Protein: CASSWAQGEPYEQYF.

The CDR3 loop reads CASSAPLSGGSHNEQFF. CDR3 nucleotides: TGTGCCAGCAGTGCACCTCTGTCGGGCGGGAGTCACAATGAGCAGTTCTTC. The rearrangement links TRBV25-1 to TRBJ2-1; 7 bases are shared with TRBD2. V shed 4 bases, J shed 5 bases, and the junction held 14 bases outside the gene matches. CDR3 size: 17 residues. The V gene's germline CDR1 is MGHDK and CDR2 SYGVNS.

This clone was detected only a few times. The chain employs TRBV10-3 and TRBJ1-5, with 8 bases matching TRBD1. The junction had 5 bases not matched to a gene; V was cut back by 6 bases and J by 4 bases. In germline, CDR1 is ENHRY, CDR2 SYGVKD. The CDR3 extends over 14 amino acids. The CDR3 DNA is TGTGCCATCAGCCCGGACAGGGCGAATCAGCCCCAGCATTTT. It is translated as CAISPDRANQPQHF.

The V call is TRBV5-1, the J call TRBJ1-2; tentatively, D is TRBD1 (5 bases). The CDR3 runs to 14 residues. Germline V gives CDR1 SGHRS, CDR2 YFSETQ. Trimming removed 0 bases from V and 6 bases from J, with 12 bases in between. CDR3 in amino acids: CASSLGGGLDGYTF. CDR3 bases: TGCGCCAGCAGCTTGGGGGGGGGACTCGATGGCTACACCTTC.

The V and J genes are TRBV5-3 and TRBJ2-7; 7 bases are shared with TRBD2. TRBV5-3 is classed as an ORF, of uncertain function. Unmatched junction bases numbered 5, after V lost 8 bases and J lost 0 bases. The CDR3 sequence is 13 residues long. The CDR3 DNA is TGTGCCAGTTCTAGCGGAAGCTCCTACGAGCAGTACTTC. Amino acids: CASSSGSSYEQYF.